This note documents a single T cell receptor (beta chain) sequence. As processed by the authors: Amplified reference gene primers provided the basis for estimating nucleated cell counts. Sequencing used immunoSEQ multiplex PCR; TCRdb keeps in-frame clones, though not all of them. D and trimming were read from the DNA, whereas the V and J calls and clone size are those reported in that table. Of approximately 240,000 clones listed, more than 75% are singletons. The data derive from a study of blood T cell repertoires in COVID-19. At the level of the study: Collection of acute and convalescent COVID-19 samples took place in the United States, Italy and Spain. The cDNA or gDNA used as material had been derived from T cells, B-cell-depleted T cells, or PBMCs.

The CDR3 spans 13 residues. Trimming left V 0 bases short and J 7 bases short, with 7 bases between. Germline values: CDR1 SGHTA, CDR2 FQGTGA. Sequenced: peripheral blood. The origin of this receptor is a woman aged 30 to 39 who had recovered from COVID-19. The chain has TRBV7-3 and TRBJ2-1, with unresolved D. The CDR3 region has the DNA TGTGCCAGCAGCTTAACTCTCTCTAATGAGCAGTTCTTC. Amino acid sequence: CASSLTLSNEQFF.